The TCR delta chain under discussion was sequenced for a study of gamma-delta T cells after stem cell transplantation. The V and J ends lost 1 base and 0 bases respectively, with 17 bases between them. Germline V CDR1 and CDR2: GEAIGNYY, EKD. The length of the CDR3 is 17 residues. TCRdb reran clone calling via CATT on the RT-PCR reads. Found here are roughly 1,900 delta-chain clones, 0.25% to 0.4% of them singletons; the top ten hold about 18%. A few counts support this clone. TCRdb records a much larger clone's protein for this DNA, with a difference at residue 8 that likely arises from a read error; the protein given is the translation of the DNA.

The chain recombines TRDV2 with TRDJ1; the D gene is possibly TRDD3 (5 bases). The TCR comes from a human donor. It is not recorded whose cells these are; they may come from a transplant donor. The sample comprised gamma-delta T cells. Written as DNA, the CDR3 is TGTGCCTGTGACACAATCCGCCTGAGGGGGTACACCGATAAACTCATCTTT. The encoded protein is CACDTIRLRGYTDKLIF.